Following are 18 T cell receptor beta chains from one sample sequenced in a study of T cells in Graves' hyperthyroidism and ophthalmopathy. RNA transcripts provided the source from which TCR beta CDR3 regions were amplified. During a first-round RT-PCR of the TCR CDR3, the HTBI primer set was used. Each CDR3 protein gets one entry after TCRdb re-called the multiplex PCR reads with MiXCR. The sample lists around 500,000 distinct CDR3 sequences, under 25% seen once, with around 54% in the top ten. Sequenced: blood. The receptors derive from a woman aged 70-85 years with Graves' ophthalmopathy.

Ten or more counts support this clonotype. The rearrangement joins TRBV19 to TRBJ1-4; the D gene is possibly TRBD1 (5 bases). The V gene's germline CDR1 is LNHDA and CDR2 SQIVND (reference sequence). Trimming removed 8 bases at V and 12 bases at J, with 25 bases between. The CDR3 is 15 residues long. The CDR3 is CASSPGRERGVELFF. DNA of the CDR3: TGTGCCAGTTCTCCGGGCCGGGAAAGAGGGGTGGAACTGTTTTTT.

This clonotype showed up many times. The rearrangement uses TRBV18 and TRBJ2-7; D tentatively fits TRBD1 or TRBD2 (5 bases each). The germline CDR1 and CDR2 sequences are KGHSH and LQKENI. The CDR3 extends over 13 amino acids. With 5 bases removed from V and 4 bases from J, the gap between germline ends came to 12 bases. The CDR3 DNA reads as TGTGCCAGCTCAACCGGGACGGCATACGAGCAGTACTTC. Its translation is CASSTGTAYEQYF.

The rearrangement uses TRBV6-1 and TRBJ2-2; no definite D call. Looked up from germline, CDR1 is MNHNS and CDR2 is SASEGT. The ends were cut back, 3 bases at V and 7 bases at J, with 9 bases in the middle. The CDR3 covers 13 residues. CDR3 sequence reads: CASSEWGDGELFF. CDR3 bases: TGTGCCAGCAGTGAGTGGGGTGACGGGGAGCTGTTTTTT.

This clonotype has a handful of counts. In nucleotides, the CDR3 is TGTGCCAGCAGTGCCTCTAGTCACCTCCGGACTAGCGGGAGGCATGGTTTCCAGTTCTTC. This translates into CASSASSHLRTSGRHGFQFF. The rearrangement links TRBV6-2 or TRBV6-3 to TRBJ2-1; 14 positions agree with TRBD2. Germline assignment: CDR1 MNHEY and CDR2 SVGEGT. The CDR3 is made up of 20 amino acids. J was trimmed by 13 bases and V by 5 bases; bases with no gene match: 25.

The CDR3 nucleotides are TGTGCCAGCTCACCACGCGCCAGGGGGATCTTTACTGAAGCTTTCTTT. Translation: CASSPRARGIFTEAFF. V gene TRBV18 combines with J gene TRBJ1-1; 7 bases align to TRBD1. The CDR3 covers 16 residues. Germline values: CDR1 KGHSH, CDR2 LQKENI. V shed 1 base, J shed 5 bases, and the junction held 10 bases outside the gene matches. Combining the CDR3 with reference TRBV18 and TRBJ1-1 gives the whole variable domain NAGVMQNPRHLVRRRGQEARLRCSPMKGHSHVYWYRQLPEEGLKFMVYLQKENIIDESGMPKERFSAEFPKEGPSILRIQQVVRGDSAAYFCASSPRARGIFTEAFFGQGTRLTVV.

At least ten counts were recorded for this clonotype. V and J are TRBV14 and TRBJ2-1, with 12 bases aligning to TRBD2. The CDR3 has 15 amino acids. Looked up from germline, CDR1 is SGHDN and CDR2 is FVKESK. Germline trimming cut 6 bases from V and 6 bases from J; bases unmatched to any gene: 6. The CDR3 region has the DNA TGTGCCAGCAGTCGAGGACTAGCGGGGATCAATGAGCAGTTCTTC. Its protein product is CASSRGLAGINEQFF. The full variable domain, in which reference TRBV14 and TRBJ2-1 provide the parts outside the CDR3, is EAGVTQFPSHSVIEKGQTVTLRCDPISGHDNLYWYRRVMGKEIKFLLHFVKESKQDESGMPNNRFLAERTGGTYSTLKVQPAELEDSGVYFCASSRGLAGINEQFFGPGTRLTVL.

This clonotype was recorded a few times. The chain employs TRBV20-1 and TRBJ2-1, with 9 positions matching TRBD2. Germline V gene sequence: CDR1 DFQATT, CDR2 SNEGSKA (reference sequence). The V segment lost 0 bases and the J segment 0 bases; nucleotides outside the gene matches: 3. The CDR3 has 16 residues. CDR3 in DNA: TGCAGTGCTAGAGACAGACTAGCGGCCTCCTACAATGAGCAGTTCTTC. The encoded protein is CSARDRLAASYNEQFF.

The chain has TRBV27 and TRBJ1-1; a weak D match, TRBD1 (6 bases). The germline V gene has CDR1 MNHEY and CDR2 SMNVEV (reference sequence). V was cut by 6 bases and J by 6 bases, with 20 bases left in between. The length of the CDR3 is 15 residues. The CDR3 loop is CASRPTGGTTPEAFF. The CDR3 region has the DNA TGTGCCAGCAGGCCTACAGGAGGGACAACCCCTGAAGCTTTCTTT.

The V call is TRBV10-3, the J call TRBJ2-1, with D hard to call. The V end was cut by 0 bases, the J end by 3 bases, with 6 bases between. The CDR3 is 14 amino acids. Germline V lookup: CDR1 ENHRY, CDR2 SYGVKD. The CDR3 reads CAISESVSYNEQFF. Here the CDR3 DNA reads TGTGCCATCAGTGAGTCAGTGAGCTACAATGAGCAGTTCTTC.

The V and J genes are TRBV7-2 and TRBJ1-1; TRBD1 is a possible D gene (6 bases). Germline CDR1 reads SGHTA; CDR2 reads FQGNSA. This CDR3 is built from 14 residues. V was trimmed by 7 bases and J by 8 bases, leaving 20 bases between them. CDR3 in DNA: TGTGCCAGCACTCTCCCGGGGGGGGGGGCCGAAGCTTTCTTT. Residues: CASTLPGGGAEAFF.

For this clonotype: A single base separates this from a much larger clone, so it may be a read error. This chain connects TRBV28 to TRBJ2-1, with a weak D call TRBD2 (6 bases). Germline V gives CDR1 MDHEN, CDR2 SYDVKM. The CDR3 totals 16 residues. The CDR3 region has the DNA TGTGCCAGCAGTTTGATCAGTTCAGGGAGGTTGAATGAGCGGTTCTTC. The encoded protein is CASSLISSGRLNERFF.

The chain has TRBV20-1 and TRBJ1-2; D remains unclear. The CDR3 sequence is 14 residues long. Germline CDR1 reads DFQATT; CDR2 reads SNEGSKA (reference sequence). V gave up 1 base and J gave up 1 base, with 10 bases separating them. CDR3 amino acids: CSARASVVNYGYTF. CDR3 DNA: TGCAGTGCTAGAGCGTCGGTGGTTAACTATGGCTACACCTTC.

This clonotype was counted only a few times. The rearrangement joins TRBV5-1 to TRBJ2-7; the match to TRBD1 covers 7 bases. Trimming at V came to 4 bases and at J to 0 bases, leaving 4 bases not matched to a gene. Looked up from germline, CDR1 is SGHRS and CDR2 is YFSETQ. There are 14 residues in the CDR3. DNA for the CDR3: TGCGCCAGCAGCCAACAGGGGATCTCCTACGAGCAGTACTTC. Translated: CASSQQGISYEQYF.

This clonotype appeared a few times. This chain uses TRBV5-1 with TRBJ2-7; TRBD1 might be the D (6 bases). Deletions cut 4 bases from V and 0 bases from J, with 11 bases between. This CDR3 comprises 14 residues. Looked up from germline, CDR1 is SGHRS and CDR2 is YFSETQ. CDR3 in amino acids: CASSDRTYSYEQYF. CDR3 bases: TGCGCCAGCAGCGACAGGACATACTCCTACGAGCAGTACTTC.

The V gene is TRBV28, the J gene TRBJ1-6; no clear D gene. The CDR3 loop spans 14 amino acids. Trimming left V 2 bases short and J 7 bases short, with 9 bases between. Per the germline V gene, CDR1 is MDHEN and CDR2 is SYDVKM. CDR3 nucleotide sequence: TGTGCCAGCAGTTTACAGCCGGGGAATTCACCCCTCCACTTT. Translation gives CASSLQPGNSPLHF.

This clonotype was observed many times. This rearrangement joins TRBV6-2 or TRBV6-3 to TRBJ1-2; weak D call: TRBD1 (5 bases). Per the germline V gene, CDR1 is MNHEY and CDR2 is SVGEGT. This CDR3 contains 13 residues. V was shortened by 5 bases and J by 2 bases, with 9 bases between the two germline ends. CDR3 protein: CASSTGYNYGYTF. Here the CDR3 DNA reads TGTGCCAGCAGTACAGGCTACAACTATGGCTACACCTTC.

This clonotype was observed a handful of times. The V and J genes are TRBV20-1 and TRBJ2-1; 12 nucleotides align to TRBD2. The germline V gene has CDR1 DFQATT and CDR2 SNEGSKA (reference sequence). V shed 0 bases, J shed 3 bases, and the junction held 3 bases outside the gene matches. The CDR3 sequence is 16 residues long. CDR3 nucleotide sequence: TGCAGTGCTAGAGAACCTAGCGGGAGGGGCTACAATGAGCAGTTCTTC. Protein: CSAREPSGRGYNEQFF.

In its sample, this clonotype was seen many times. The genes are TRBV11-2 and TRBJ2-5; D remains ambiguous. Germline V lookup: CDR1 SGHAT, CDR2 FQNNGV. The ends were cut back, 5 bases at V and 5 bases at J, with 6 bases in the middle. The CDR3 totals 11 residues. CDR3: CASSGLETQYF. CDR3 coding DNA: TGTGCCAGCAGCGGTTTGGAGACCCAGTACTTC.